The rows below give T cell receptor beta chains drawn from one sample of a study of T-cell memory formation after mild COVID-19. From the 5' RACE reads, TCRdb called clonotypes with MiXCR, one entry per CDR3 protein. This table has roughly 50,000 distinct CDR3 sequences, more than 8% appearing once. Sequenced material: PBMCs or a T cell subset sorted from them (not recorded which). These receptors were obtained from a young man who had mild COVID-19 (a few samples of this study predate the infection). Cell type and time point are not known. The CDR3 runs from the conserved cysteine through the conserved F or W. D genes are given only for firm matches. For some rows the clone size is stated as once, few or many, or as a class when expanded; others skip it.

clone_size,cdr3_length,j_call,d_call,v_call,cdr3_nt,cdr3_aa
.,14,TRBJ2-1,TRBD2,TRBV6-2/TRBV6-3,TGTGCCAGCGGCCAGACTAGCGGGGTCGGTGAGCAGTTCTTC,CASGQTSGVGEQFF
few,13,TRBJ1-4,.,TRBV29-1,TGCAGCGTTGGGAGGGGAACTAATGAAAAACTGTTTTTT,CSVGRGTNEKLFF
.,14,TRBJ1-4,.,TRBV7-9,TGTGCCAGCAGCAAACAGAGAGTTAATGAAAAACTGTTTTTT,CASSKQRVNEKLFF
.,12,TRBJ2-1,.,TRBV20-1,TGCAGTGCTCTGGGACGGTACAATGAGCAGTTCTTC,CSALGRYNEQFF
few,14,TRBJ2-3,.,TRBV7-9,TGTGCCAGCAGCTCCCGGGCTTTCACAGATACGCAGTATTTT,CASSSRAFTDTQYF
.,13,TRBJ1-2,TRBD1,TRBV20-1,TGCAGTGCCACCAGGGGGCTTGGCTATGGCTACACCTTC,CSATRGLGYGYTF
many,12,TRBJ2-2,.,TRBV7-2,TGTGCCAGCAGTCCGATGGGCGGGGAGCTGTTTTTT,CASSPMGGELFF
few,14,TRBJ1-2,TRBD1,TRBV6-6,TGTGCCAGCAGTCCCCCGGACAGGGGCCACGGCTACACCTTC,CASSPPDRGHGYTF
.,13,TRBJ2-7,.,TRBV5-4,TGTGCCAGCAGCTTCCAGGGATCAAGCGAGCAGTACTTC,CASSFQGSSEQYF
few,13,TRBJ1-2,.,TRBV24-1,TGTGCCACCAGTGATTTAGGGGGATGCGGCTACACCTTC,CATSDLGGCGYTF
.,14,TRBJ1-1,.,TRBV5-1,TGCGCCAGCAGCTTGATGGGGCCGAACACTGAAGCTTTCTTT,CASSLMGPNTEAFF
.,15,TRBJ2-1,TRBD2,TRBV11-3,TGTGCCAGCAGCTCTAGCGGGGGCTCCTACAATGAGCAGTTCTTC,CASSSSGGSYNEQFF
.,14,TRBJ2-1,.,TRBV4-1,TGCGCCAGCAGCCAAGAACGGGACCACAATGAGCAGTTCTTC,CASSQERDHNEQFF
.,13,TRBJ2-7,.,TRBV10-1,TGCGCCAGCAGCTCCGGACAAACCTACGAGCAGTACTTC,CASSSGQTYEQYF
few,15,TRBJ1-3,.,TRBV12-3/TRBV12-4,TGTGCCAGCAGACTACAGGTGATCTCTGGAAACACCATATATTTT,CASRLQVISGNTIYF
.,15,TRBJ2-1,TRBD1,TRBV7-9,TGTGCCAGCAGCTTCCGGGACAGGGGGCGCAATGAGCAGTTCTTC,CASSFRDRGRNEQFF
few,15,TRBJ2-3,.,TRBV6-1,TGTGCCAGCAGTGAACCCAGAGAGGGCACAGATACGCAGTATTTT,CASSEPREGTDTQYF
many,14,TRBJ1-4,.,TRBV4-1,TGCGCCAGCAGCCCTTGGGAGCGGGGTGAAAAACTGTTTTTT,CASSPWERGEKLFF
.,16,TRBJ2-3,TRBD1,TRBV7-9,TGTGCCAGCAGCCTTCAGGGGGCTCCTGGGACAGATACGCAGTATTTT,CASSLQGAPGTDTQYF
.,14,TRBJ1-6,.,TRBV7-2,TGTGCCAGCAGTTTCGGGTCACATAATTCACCCCTCCACTTT,CASSFGSHNSPLHF
few,15,TRBJ1-4,TRBD1,TRBV10-3,TGTGCCATCAGTCCACAGGGGACCTCTAATGAAAAACTGTTTTTT,CAISPQGTSNEKLFF
.,15,TRBJ2-1,TRBD1,TRBV6-5,TGTGCCAGCAGTTACACACTAACAGGGGGCAATGAGCAGTTCTTC,CASSYTLTGGNEQFF
few,13,TRBJ1-2,.,TRBV12-3/TRBV12-4,TGTGCCAGCAGTCCTACTGGAGCGTATGGCTACACCTTC,CASSPTGAYGYTF
few,13,TRBJ1-1,.,TRBV7-2,TGTGCCAGCAGCTCCTCTCCGGGCACTGAACCTTTCTTT,CASSSSPGTEPFF
.,14,TRBJ2-3,.,TRBV15,TGTGCCACCAGCAGAGACAGGTCATTGGATACGCAGTATTTT,CATSRDRSLDTQYF
.,13,TRBJ1-6,.,TRBV7-9,TGTGCCAGCAGCTTCTCTCAGGGTTCACCCCTCCACTTT,CASSFSQGSPLHF